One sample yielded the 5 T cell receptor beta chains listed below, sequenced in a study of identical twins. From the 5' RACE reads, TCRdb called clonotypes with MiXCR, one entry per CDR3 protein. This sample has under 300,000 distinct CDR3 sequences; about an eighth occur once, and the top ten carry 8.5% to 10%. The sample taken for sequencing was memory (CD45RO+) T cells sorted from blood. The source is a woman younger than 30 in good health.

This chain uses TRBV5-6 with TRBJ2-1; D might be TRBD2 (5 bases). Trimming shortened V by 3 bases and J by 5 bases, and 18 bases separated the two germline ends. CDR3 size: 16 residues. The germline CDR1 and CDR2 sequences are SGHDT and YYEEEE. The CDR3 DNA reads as TGTGCCAGCAGCTCGCTCGTAGCGCGAGTGAACAATGAGCAGTTCTTC. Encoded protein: CASSSLVARVNNEQFF.

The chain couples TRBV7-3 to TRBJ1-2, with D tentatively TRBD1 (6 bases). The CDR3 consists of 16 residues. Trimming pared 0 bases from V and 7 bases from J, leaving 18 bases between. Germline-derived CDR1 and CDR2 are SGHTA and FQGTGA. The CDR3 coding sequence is TGTGCCAGCAGCTTAACGACCTCACAGGGAACGGGTGGCTACACCTTC. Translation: CASSLTTSQGTGGYTF.

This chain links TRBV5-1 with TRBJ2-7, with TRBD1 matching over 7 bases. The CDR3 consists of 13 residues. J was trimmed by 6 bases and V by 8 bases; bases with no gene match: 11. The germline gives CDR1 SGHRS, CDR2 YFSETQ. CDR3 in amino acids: CASATGEVSEQYF. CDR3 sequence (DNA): TGCGCCAGTGCAACAGGGGAAGTATCCGAGCAGTACTTC.

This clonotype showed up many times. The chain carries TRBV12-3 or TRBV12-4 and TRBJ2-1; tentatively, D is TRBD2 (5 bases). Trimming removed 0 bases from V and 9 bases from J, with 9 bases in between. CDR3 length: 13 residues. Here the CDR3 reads CASSLAEAGEQFF. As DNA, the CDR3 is TGTGCCAGCAGTTTAGCCGAGGCGGGTGAGCAGTTCTTC.

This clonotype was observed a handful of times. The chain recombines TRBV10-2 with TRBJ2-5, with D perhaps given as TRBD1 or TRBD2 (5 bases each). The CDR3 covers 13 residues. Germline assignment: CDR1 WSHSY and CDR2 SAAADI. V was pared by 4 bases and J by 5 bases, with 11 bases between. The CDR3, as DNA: TGCGCCAGCAGTGTGGGGGAGATGGAGACCCAGTACTTC. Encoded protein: CASSVGEMETQYF.